These 8 T cell receptor beta chains share one sample of origin, sequenced in a study of cytomegalovirus exposure and HLA in healthy donors. The PCR contained 60 Vbeta and 13 Jbeta primers. Here immunoSEQ multiplex PCR was the method, and the copy in TCRdb shows in-frame clones only, minus some. Altogether about 140,000 clones are present, roughly 78% being singletons, with the ten largest covering roughly 3.2%. Sequencing was done on a sample of PBMCs. The receptors derive from a man between 18 and 29 years old in good health and CMV-seropositive.

The rearrangement uses TRBV28 and TRBJ1-2, with 8 nucleotides matching TRBD1. The CDR3 has 12 amino acids. Losses at the gene ends were 6 bases for V and 7 bases for J; bases not matched to a gene: 4. CDR1 is MDHEN, CDR2 SYDVKM, per germline. Here the CDR3 reads CASRQGAGGYTF. The DNA for the CDR3 is TGTGCCAGCAGGCAGGGGGCGGGTGGCTACACCTTC.

The rearrangement uses TRBV2 and TRBJ1-5; maybe TRBD1 (5 bases). Germline CDR1 SNHLY, CDR2 FYNNEI. Trimming removed 6 bases from V and 0 bases from J, with 15 bases in between. This CDR3 has 16 amino acids. CDR3 in DNA: TGTGCCAGCAGGCCTGGGGGGGGATATAGCAATCAGCCCCAGCATTTT. This codes for CASRPGGGYSNQPQHF. Full variable domain (rest looked up from reference TRBV2 and TRBJ1-5): EPEVTQTPSHQVTQMGQEVILRCVPISNHLYFYWYRQILGQKVEFLVSFYNNEISEKSEIFDDQFSVERPDGSNFTLKIRSTKLEDSAMYFCASRPGGGYSNQPQHFGDGTRLSIL.

This chain uses TRBV29-1 with TRBJ2-7; a possible D gene is TRBD1 (6 bases). Germline V lookup: CDR1 SQVTM, CDR2 ANQGSEA. The CDR3 totals 16 residues. The V end was cut by 0 bases, the J end by 7 bases, with 22 bases between. CDR3 residues: CSVEEGNRALRREQYF. The DNA for the CDR3 is TGCAGCGTTGAAGAGGGGAACAGGGCCCTCCGTCGGGAGCAGTACTTC.

On this clone itself: Other DNA sequences of this sample code for an identical CDR3. J is TRBJ2-7 and V is TRBV7-3; TRBD1 might be the D (6 bases). This CDR3 has 13 residues. Per the germline V gene, CDR1 is SGHTA and CDR2 is FQGTGA. V lost 3 bases and J lost 0, with 6 bases in between. DNA of the CDR3: TGTGCCAGCAGCTTGGACAGCTCCTACGAGCAGTACTTC. Its protein is CASSLDSSYEQYF.

V is TRBV27 and J is TRBJ2-7; D may be TRBD1 (6 bases). The germline CDR1 and CDR2 sequences are MNHEY and SMNVEV (reference sequence). The CDR3 loop spans 16 amino acids. The V end was cut by 5 bases, the J end by 3 bases, with 20 bases between. As DNA, the CDR3 is TGTGCCAGCAGTCCCTCGACAGGACGGCCCCTCTACGAGCAGTACTTC. Residues: CASSPSTGRPLYEQYF.

This sequence joins TRBV7-6 and TRBJ1-2; 7 bases fit TRBD1. Germline V CDR1 and CDR2: SGHVS, FNYEAQ. This CDR3 has 15 amino acids. The J segment lost 8 bases and the V segment lost 2 bases, leaving 11 bases of the junction unmatched. CDR3 bases: TGTGCCAGCAGCTTAAAGGGGGACAGTGCCGCAGGCTACACCTTC. Encoded protein: CASSLKGDSAAGYTF.

V is TRBV4-2 and J is TRBJ2-2, with 8 bases identical to TRBD2. CDR1 is LGHNA, CDR2 YNFKEQ, per germline. This CDR3 contains 17 residues. The junction had 9 bases not matched to a gene; V was cut back by 2 bases and J by 4 bases. The CDR3, as DNA: TGTGCCAGCAGCCAACTCCAGCGGGAGAGGGGCACCGGGGAGCTGTTTTTT. It encodes CASSQLQRERGTGELFF.

This sequence joins TRBV15 and TRBJ1-1, with TRBD1 identical over 10 bases. J gave up 1 base and V 6 bases, and 5 bases lay outside the gene matches. The CDR3 runs to 15 residues. Germline V gene data show CDR1 as LNHNV and CDR2 as YYDKDF (reference sequence). Here the CDR3 DNA reads TGTGCCACCAGGCAGAGACAGGGGGCGAACACTGAAGCTTTCTTT. As protein: CATRQRQGANTEAFF.